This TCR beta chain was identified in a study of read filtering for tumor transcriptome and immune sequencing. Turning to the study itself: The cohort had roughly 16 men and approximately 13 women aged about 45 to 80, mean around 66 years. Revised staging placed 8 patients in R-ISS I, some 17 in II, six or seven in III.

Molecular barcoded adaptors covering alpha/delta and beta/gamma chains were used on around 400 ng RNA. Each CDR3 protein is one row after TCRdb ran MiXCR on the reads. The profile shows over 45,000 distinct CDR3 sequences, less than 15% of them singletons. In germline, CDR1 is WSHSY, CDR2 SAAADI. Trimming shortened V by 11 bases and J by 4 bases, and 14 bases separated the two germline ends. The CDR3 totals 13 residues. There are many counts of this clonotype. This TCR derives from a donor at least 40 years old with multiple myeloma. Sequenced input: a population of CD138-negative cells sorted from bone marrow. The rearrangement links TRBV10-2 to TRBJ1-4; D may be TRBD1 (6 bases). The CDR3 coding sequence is TGCGCCGCCACGGGACATCTTAATGAAAAACTGTTTTTT. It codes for CAATGHLNEKLFF.